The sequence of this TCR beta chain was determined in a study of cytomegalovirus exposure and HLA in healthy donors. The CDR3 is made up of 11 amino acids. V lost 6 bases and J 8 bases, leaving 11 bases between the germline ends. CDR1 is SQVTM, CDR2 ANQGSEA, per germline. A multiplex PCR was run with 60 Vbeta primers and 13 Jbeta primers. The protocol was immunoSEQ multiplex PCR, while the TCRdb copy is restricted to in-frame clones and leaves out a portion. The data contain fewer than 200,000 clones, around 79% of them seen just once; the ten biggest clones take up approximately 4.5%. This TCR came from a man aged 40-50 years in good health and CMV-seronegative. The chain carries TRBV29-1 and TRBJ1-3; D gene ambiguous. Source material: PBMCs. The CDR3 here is CSVRVVDTIYF. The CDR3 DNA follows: TGCAGCGTACGAGTGGTGGACACCATATATTTT.